The clone carrying this T cell receptor (beta chain) was seen more than once but under ten times. Its antigen is not identified. TCRdb re-derived calls from the 5' RACE reads in MiXCR, one entry per CDR3 protein. The sample gives around 350,000 distinct CDR3 sequences, 9.5% to 13% of which show up once; roughly 18% is in the top ten. This sample is drawn from a study of T cells after yellow fever vaccination. The overall study: Low-cell-number fractions were prepared with SMART-Seq v4 Ultra Low Input. Study-wide results and caveats: In post-booster samples, most primary-vaccination clones reappeared (about 95% CD4, about 91% CD8).

Germline V lookup: CDR1 SGHVS, CDR2 FQNEAQ. The CDR3 is 14 amino acids. Trimming took 2 bases from V and 3 from J, leaving 10 bases between them. This clonotype originated in a man aged 18 to 30 who received the YFV17D yellow fever vaccine. This specimen consisted of PBMCs, obtained on the day of the first yellow fever vaccination. The V gene is TRBV7-8, the J gene TRBJ1-2; TRBD1 might be the D (5 bases). The CDR3: CASSLRRGDYGYTF. The CDR3 bases are TGTGCCAGCAGCTTAAGGAGGGGCGACTATGGCTACACCTTC.